This note documents a single TCR beta chain sequence. The CDR3 loop spans 15 amino acids. Trimming removed 6 bases from V and 0 bases from J, with 14 bases in between. Germline V gene lookup returns CDR1 MNHEY and CDR2 SVGAGI. The data originate from a study of blood T cell repertoires in COVID-19. Assay: immunoSEQ multiplex PCR; the TCRdb copy retains only in-frame clones and omits some. The repertoire has approximately 290,000 clones, roughly 88% of them found once; the top ten carry 0.85% to 1%. The rearrangement uses TRBV6-5 and TRBJ1-2; D is unclear. The origin of this receptor is a human donor with COVID-19, enrolled during active disease. The donor label of this sample is uncertain. Sequencing was performed on peripheral blood. The CDR3: CASSRTHQSNYGYTF. DNA for the CDR3: TGTGCCAGCAGCCGGACTCACCAGTCTAACTATGGCTACACCTTC.